These 14 T cell receptor beta chains were all obtained from the same sample, sequenced in a study of shared clonotypes between healthy human individuals. Assay used: immunoSEQ multiplex PCR; TCRdb lists only in-frame clones, some missing. The sample holds about 1 million clones; 70% to 80% are singletons and the top ten take approximately 1.5%. Sequencing input: memory CD4+ T cells sorted from blood. Subset described: CD45RA-negative fraction. These receptor sequences come from a man between 18 and 29 years old in good health.

Details on this clone: Other DNA sequences of this sample code for an identical CDR3. The gene calls are TRBV18 and TRBJ1-2; TRBD1 is a possible D gene (6 bases). Deletions cut 1 base from V and 8 bases from J, with 11 bases between. This CDR3 spans 13 amino acids. CDR1 KGHSH and CDR2 LQKENI come from the germline V gene. For the CDR3, the DNA is TGTGCCAGCTCACCACTGGCAGGGGTAGGCTACACCTTC. This sequence encodes CASSPLAGVGYTF.

In DNA form, the CDR3 reads TGTGCCAGCAAATCGGGAAACTATGGCTACACCTTC. It specifies CASKSGNYGYTF. The genes are TRBV28 and TRBJ1-2; D unresolved. Trimming pared 7 bases from V and 2 bases from J, leaving 8 bases between. Germline CDR1 is MDHEN and CDR2 is SYDVKM. The CDR3 runs to 12 residues.

The V gene is TRBV5-4, the J gene TRBJ2-5, with D maybe TRBD2 (7 bases). Trimming pared 1 base from V and 2 bases from J, leaving 12 bases between. Germline CDR1 and CDR2: SGHNT and YYREEE (reference sequence). The CDR3 sequence is 15 residues long. The CDR3 reads CASSLRGGQQETQYF. The CDR3 nucleotides are TGTGCCAGCAGCTTGAGGGGGGGGCAGCAAGAGACCCAGTACTTC. The full variable domain, rest sourced from reference TRBV5-4 and TRBJ2-5, is ETGVTQSPTHLIKTRGQQVTLRCSSQSGHNTVSWYQQALGQGPQFIFQYYREEENGRGNFPPRFSGLQFPNYSSELNVNALELDDSALYLCASSLRGGQQETQYFGPGTRLLVL.

The chain has TRBV6-5 and TRBJ2-1, with 7 bases aligning to TRBD2. V shed 6 bases, J shed 6 bases, and the junction held 5 bases outside the gene matches. Germline values: CDR1 MNHEY, CDR2 SVGAGI. CDR3 size: 13 residues. In nucleotides, the CDR3 is TGTGCCAGCAGCCTCGGACTAGGCAATGAGCAGTTCTTC. Amino acids: CASSLGLGNEQFF.

The J gene is TRBJ1-4, the V gene TRBV6-1; D is perhaps TRBD1 (6 bases). With 3 bases removed from V and 7 bases from J, the gap between germline ends came to 12 bases. Germline V gene lookup returns CDR1 MNHNS and CDR2 SASEGT. The length of the CDR3 is 14 residues. CDR3 loop: CASSEGGLGEKLFF. The CDR3 DNA reads TGTGCCAGCAGTGAGGGGGGGCTAGGTGAAAAACTGTTTTTT.

As for this clone: A junction boundary mismatches the germline segment, possibly from a read error. The V gene is TRBV7-7, the J gene TRBJ2-7, with 9 bases identical to TRBD1. This CDR3 is 13 amino acids long. Germline lookup yields CDR1 SSHAT and CDR2 FNYEAQ (reference sequence). CDR3 DNA: TGTGCTAGCAGCCCGGACAGGGGACACGAGCAGTACTTC. The encoded protein is CASSPDRGHEQYF.

V is TRBV7-2 and J is TRBJ2-5; D might be TRBD2 (6 bases). Germline V gene sequence: CDR1 SGHTA, CDR2 FQGNSA. The germline V and J ends were trimmed by 0 bases and 1 base, with 12 bases remaining between them. The CDR3 is 16 amino acids. The CDR3 nucleotides are TGTGCCAGCAGCTTAGCGAGTGGTAGCGGCCAAGAGACCCAGTACTTC. This sequence encodes CASSLASGSGQETQYF.

This clone has a handful of counts. The CDR3 DNA reads as TGTGCCAGCAGCTTAGGACTAGAATTATACAATGAGCAGTTCTTC. It yields the protein CASSLGLELYNEQFF. The gene calls are TRBV11-3 and TRBJ2-1; D may be TRBD2 (6 bases). Germline assignment: CDR1 SGHNT and CDR2 YENEEA. The CDR3 contains 15 residues. With 1 base removed from V and 4 bases from J, the gap between germline ends came to 11 bases. The full variable domain, with the rest looked up from reference TRBV11-3 and TRBJ2-1, is EAGVVQSPRYKIIEKKQPVAFWCNPISGHNTLYWYLQNLGQGPELLIRYENEEAVDDSQLPKDRFSAERLKGVDSTLKIQPAELGDSAVYLCASSLGLELYNEQFFGPGTRLTVL.

The J gene is TRBJ1-2, the V gene TRBV5-1; D unresolved. This CDR3 contains 16 residues. V was shortened by 0 bases and J by 3 bases, with 15 bases between the two germline ends. The germline V gene has CDR1 SGHRS and CDR2 YFSETQ. CDR3 nucleotide sequence: TGCGCCAGCAGCTTGGGAGGGTCATCTTCCGACTATGGCTACACCTTC. Residues: CASSLGGSSSDYGYTF.

With regard to this clone: Additional DNA sequences in this sample encode the identical CDR3. The rearrangement uses TRBV5-1 and TRBJ1-2, with 11 bases matching TRBD1. Germline V gives CDR1 SGHRS, CDR2 YFSETQ. Trimming cost V 4 bases and J 8 bases; bases outside gene matches: 4. The CDR3 consists of 13 residues. The CDR3 here is CASSPGQGEGYTF. CDR3 bases: TGCGCCAGCAGCCCGGGACAGGGGGAGGGCTACACCTTC.

The V gene is TRBV5-1, the J gene TRBJ2-1; unclear D gene. The CDR3 is made up of 13 amino acids. V was pared by 1 base and J by 10 bases, with 12 bases between. Germline V gives CDR1 SGHRS, CDR2 YFSETQ. CDR3 sequence: CASSLPTVGEQFF. In DNA form, the CDR3 reads TGCGCCAGCAGCTTGCCAACGGTAGGGGAGCAGTTCTTC.

V usage is TRBV5-1 and J usage is TRBJ1-2; the match to TRBD1 covers 8 bases. J was trimmed by 4 bases and V by 3 bases; bases with no gene match: 5. The CDR3 contains 14 residues. CDR1 SGHRS and CDR2 YFSETQ come from the germline V gene. CDR3 residues: CASSSAGGVYGYTF. In nucleotides, the CDR3 is TGCGCCAGCAGCTCCGCAGGGGGCGTCTATGGCTACACCTTC. The full variable domain, in which reference TRBV5-1 and TRBJ1-2 provide the parts outside the CDR3, is KAGVTQTPRYLIKTRGQQVTLSCSPISGHRSVSWYQQTPGQGLQFLFEYFSETQRNKGNFPGRFSGRQFSNSRSEMNVSTLELGDSALYLCASSSAGGVYGYTFGSGTRLTVV.

The gene calls are TRBV11-2 and TRBJ1-6, with 8 bases aligning to TRBD1. The CDR3 covers 15 residues. After removal of 3 bases from V and 9 bases from J, the junction contained 7 bases not matched to a gene. Per the germline V gene, CDR1 is SGHAT and CDR2 is FQNNGV. The CDR3: CASSFSGTGVSPLHF. CDR3 in DNA: TGTGCCAGCAGCTTTTCTGGGACAGGAGTTTCACCCCTCCACTTT.

This chain uses TRBV5-5 with TRBJ2-3; D is possibly TRBD1 (5 bases). The CDR3 is made up of 15 amino acids. With 0 bases removed from V and 0 bases from J, the gap between germline ends came to 8 bases. Germline V gene lookup returns CDR1 SGHKS and CDR2 YYEKEE (reference sequence). The CDR3 DNA follows: TGTGCCAGCAGCTTGGGGACACCTAGCACAGATACGCAGTATTTT. It translates to CASSLGTPSTDTQYF.